This T cell receptor beta chain was sequenced for a study of blood T cell repertoires in COVID-19. Study-wide background: Spain, Italy and the United States supplied samples that represented acute and convalescent COVID-19. PBMCs, B-cell-depleted T cells, or T cells were the source of the cDNA or gDNA that made up the material.

V lost 0 bases and J lost 9, with 16 bases in between. The CDR3 has 16 amino acids. The germline V gene encodes CDR1 SGHKS and CDR2 YYEKEE (reference sequence). Original methodology: Amplification of reference gene primers was used by the study to estimate nucleated cell counts. The data were produced by immunoSEQ multiplex PCR, yet TCRdb's version contains in-frame clones alone and is incomplete. V, J and clone size are taken as reported in that table, and D and trimming were inferred from the DNA itself. The sample comprises tens of thousands of clones, 78% of which are singletons, and about 5.3% rests with the top ten.

The chain combines TRBV5-5 with TRBJ1-6; the D is unclear. This sequence was found in a human donor in a cohort sampled during active COVID-19. The sequencing input was peripheral blood. CDR3 nucleotides: TGTGCCAGCAGCTTGGCGGCTCGACGGCCGGGTTCACCCCTCCACTTT. It encodes CASSLAARRPGSPLHF.